This T cell receptor (beta chain) was obtained from a study of blood T cells in healthy people across ages. Whole-study findings and limits: More naive CD4+ cells and higher diversity were found in long-lived than in aged donors.

Between the trimmed V and J ends, which lost 4 bases and 0 bases, there was a span of 16 bases. Per germline, CDR1 SGHRS and CDR2 YFSETQ. The CDR3 spans 16 residues. Caucasian individuals from Russia who were healthy and aged about 6 to 100 acted as donors. As to this clonotype: What it binds is unknown.

For the second PCR, which ran for roughly 7 to 11 cycles, a sample-barcoded 5' primer and a J-beta primer mix were used. TCRdb ran MiXCR on the 5' RACE reads and lists one entry per CDR3 protein. This table has roughly 800,000 distinct CDR3 sequences, 20% to 25% appearing once. These data also formed part of another study, on T cells of mothers and their children. That report adds: There was no detection of any persistent microchimeric T cell clones.

The rearrangement uses TRBV5-1 and TRBJ1-2; D not certain. The receptor comes from a boy between 5 and 17 years old in good health. Specimen: blood. The CDR3 region is CASSLGGLGSNYGYTF. Written as DNA, the CDR3 is TGCGCCAGCAGCCTCGGCGGGCTGGGATCTAACTATGGCTACACCTTC.